Below, 11 T cell receptor beta chains from the same sample are listed, as sequenced in a study of T-cell reconstitution after alpha-beta-depleted transplantation in children (dated by TCRdb to about 2016). This sample's treatment or condition label indicates: allogeneic hematopoietic cell transplantation with graft depleted of TCRalphabeta T cells and CD19 B cells. Libraries were built with PCR. Reads for this sample came from an Illumina HiSeq 2500. TCR libraries were prepared with molecular barcoding, using unique molecular identifiers to normalize TCRbeta repertoire quantification. TCRdb itself trimmed the public reads at Q25 with fastp, ran MiXCR and retained productive beta chains. Duplicate CDR3 protein sequences are folded into a single record with the most common DNA and genes. This sample lists over 100,000 distinct CDR3 sequences; approximately 10% were detected once. The top ten clones comprise under 35% of the sample.

This specimen was PBMCs, taken before TCRalphabeta/CD19-depleted stem cell transplant. The origin of the receptors is a boy aged 2 to 9 with acute lymphoblastic leukemia, due to receive a stem cell transplant.

This clonotype was recorded many times. V gene TRBV5-1 combines with J gene TRBJ2-6, with 10 bases fitting TRBD1. After removal of 3 bases from V and 4 bases from J, the junction contained 4 bases not matched to a gene. Germline CDR1 reads SGHRS; CDR2 reads YFSETQ. This CDR3 has 16 residues. Here the CDR3 reads CASSWGQGTGANVLTF. CDR3 bases: TGCGCCAGCAGCTGGGGACAGGGGACCGGGGCCAACGTCCTGACTTTC.

The rearrangement uses TRBV3-1 and TRBJ1-1; TRBD1 agrees at 7 bases. Germline values: CDR1 LGHDT, CDR2 YNNKEL (reference sequence). The CDR3 spans 14 residues. The trim removed 5 bases at V and 6 bases at J, leaving 9 bases unmatched. For the CDR3, the DNA is TGTGCCAGCAGCTTGGGGACAGACAGATCTGAAGCTTTCTTT. Protein sequence: CASSLGTDRSEAFF.

The V call is TRBV19, the J call TRBJ1-2; a weak D match, TRBD1 (6 bases). The CDR3 extends over 14 amino acids. Germline loops: CDR1 LNHDA, CDR2 SQIVND (reference sequence). Deletions cut 11 bases from V and 0 bases from J, with 16 bases between. The CDR3 DNA reads as TGTGCCCGGTGCACAGGGCCTTCTAACTATGGCTACACCTTC. Translation gives CARCTGPSNYGYTF.

This rearrangement joins TRBV6-1 to TRBJ2-7; 12 positions match TRBD2. Germline CDR1 is MNHNS and CDR2 is SASEGT. The CDR3 length is 15 residues. Trimming removed 5 bases from V and 5 bases from J; junction bases left unmatched: 7. CDR3 DNA: TGTGCCAGCAGTCGGACTAGCGGGACTTCCAACGAGCAGTACTTC. This codes for CASSRTSGTSNEQYF.

The chain joins TRBV2 to TRBJ2-3, with D perhaps TRBD1 (6 bases). CDR1 SNHLY and CDR2 FYNNEI come from the germline V gene. Trimming took 7 bases from V and 4 from J, leaving 12 bases between them. This CDR3 comprises 13 residues. DNA for the CDR3: TGTGCCAGCACCCATTGGACAGCAGATACGCAGTATTTT. The encoded protein is CASTHWTADTQYF. Full variable domain (remainder filled in from reference TRBV2 and TRBJ2-3): EPEVTQTPSHQVTQMGQEVILRCVPISNHLYFYWYRQILGQKVEFLVSFYNNEISEKSEIFDDQFSVERPDGSNFTLKIRSTKLEDSAMYFCASTHWTADTQYFGPGTRLTVL.

This clonotype showed up many times. The chain is built from TRBV20-1 and TRBJ2-1, with 8 bases lining up with TRBD2. The CDR3 is made up of 14 amino acids. CDR1 and CDR2 from the germline V gene are DFQATT and SNEGSKA (reference sequence). The ends lost 3 bases at V and 3 bases at J; junction bases unmatched: 4. The CDR3 DNA reads as TGCAGTGCTAGCGGGAGGGGGTTCTACAATGAGCAGTTCTTC. This gives the protein CSASGRGFYNEQFF.

This clonotype was counted only a few times. The genes are TRBV5-6 and TRBJ2-1; tentatively, D is TRBD2 (5 bases). There are 12 residues in the CDR3. Germline V CDR1 and CDR2: SGHDT, YYEEEE. V was shortened by 1 base and J by 12 bases, with 11 bases between the two germline ends. The CDR3 here is CASSLPAGGQFF. The CDR3, as DNA: TGTGCCAGCAGCTTGCCGGCGGGCGGGCAGTTCTTC.

This sequence joins TRBV6-1 and TRBJ2-3; 7 bases line up with TRBD2. The CDR3 is made up of 15 amino acids. J gave up 1 base and V 7 bases, and 8 bases lay outside the gene matches. Germline CDR1 and CDR2: MNHNS and SASEGT. In nucleotides, the CDR3 is TGTGCCAGCAAACTCGCGGGAGCCCGCACAGATACGCAGTATTTT. This translates into CASKLAGARTDTQYF.

In this sample, this clonotype turned up a few times. The chain carries TRBV5-5 and TRBJ2-3, with 9 bases lining up with TRBD2. The germline CDR1 and CDR2 sequences are SGHKS and YYEKEE (reference sequence). The junction had 17 bases not matched to a gene; V was cut back by 2 bases and J by 7 bases. This CDR3 contains 18 residues. In DNA form, the CDR3 reads TGTGCCAGCAGCTTTACTTCCCTGCTAGCGGGACCCTCCAATACGCAGTATTTT. This encodes CASSFTSLLAGPSNTQYF.

This clonotype was counted at least ten times. The chain combines TRBV7-9 with TRBJ2-1; 7 nucleotides align to TRBD1. In germline, CDR1 is SEHNR, CDR2 FQNEAQ (reference sequence). CDR3 size: 15 residues. Trimming cost V 4 bases and J 7 bases; bases outside gene matches: 10. For the CDR3, the DNA is TGTGCCAGCAGCTATGGGGACAGAGTCAGGAATGAGCAGTTCTTC. As protein: CASSYGDRVRNEQFF.

This clonotype occurred many times. The chain is built from TRBV20-1 and TRBJ2-7; 12 bases line up with TRBD2. The CDR3 totals 12 residues. The V and J ends lost 8 bases and 7 bases, in that order; junction bases with no gene match: 6. Germline CDR1 reads DFQATT; CDR2 reads SNEGSKA (reference sequence). This CDR3 reads CSIRLAGVEQYF. DNA of the CDR3: TGCAGTATACGACTAGCGGGAGTTGAGCAGTACTTC.